This TCR beta chain was captured in a study of cytomegalovirus exposure and HLA in healthy donors. At the level of the study: Prior work identified some 120 million unique TCR beta sequences in roughly 190 million T cells. Study results and caveats: Sequence variants that were highly shared formed a cluster that was likely a sequencing artifact. V- and J-gene trimming in TCR beta was tied to a missense DCLRE1C variant by an analysis performed later.

As to this clone: The target antigen is unknown.

Germline V gives CDR1 MNHEY, CDR2 SMNVEV (reference sequence). The CDR3 has 16 residues. The V gene end was trimmed by 0 bases and the J gene end by 8 bases; junction bases not matched to a gene: 5. Researchers ran the PCR with 60 Vbeta and 13 Jbeta primers. The data were produced by immunoSEQ multiplex PCR, yet TCRdb's version contains in-frame clones alone and is incomplete. This table holds under 200,000 clones, over 70% found once. Material: PBMCs. This sequence was found in a man between 35 and 55 years old in good health and CMV-seronegative. This chain connects TRBV27 to TRBJ2-1, with TRBD1 matching over 12 bases. The CDR3 spells CASSLSGTGGEYEQFF. The CDR3 region has the DNA TGTGCCAGCAGTTTATCTGGGACAGGGGGCGAGTATGAGCAGTTCTTC.